This T cell receptor (beta chain) stems from a study of glioma-infiltrating T cells after dendritic cell vaccination. As for the study in general: Dendritic cell vaccination trial patients had either newly diagnosed or recurrent glioblastoma. Treatment, given 2003 to 2012, was autologous tumor lysate-pulsed dendritic cell vaccination.

Fresh-frozen tumor tissue and more than two years of survival data were available for all. Germline lookup yields CDR1 SNHLY and CDR2 FYNNEI. The J segment lost 6 bases and the V segment lost 7 bases, leaving 14 bases of the junction unmatched. The CDR3 is 15 amino acids. Amplification used 60 V beta primers and 13 J beta primers. Assay: immunoSEQ multiplex PCR; the TCRdb copy retains only in-frame clones and omits some. The table has roughly 82,000 clones, over 85% seen once. This receptor was obtained from a human donor with glioblastoma. The chain links TRBV2 to TRBJ1-2, with 7 positions matching TRBD1. Source: blood, taken before dendritic cell vaccination. Written as DNA, the CDR3 is TGTGCCAGCACCGTAAATCCCGGGACAGCAGATGGCTACACCTTC. It translates to CASTVNPGTADGYTF.